These 17 T cell receptor beta chains came from one sample sequenced in a study of T cells after yellow fever vaccination. TCRdb re-analysed the 5' RACE reads in MiXCR, keeping a single row per CDR3 protein. The table lists about 340,000 distinct CDR3 sequences, around 12% of them singletons. The material sequenced was CD4+ T cells sorted from PBMCs, taken 15 days after the yellow fever booster vaccination. The origin of the receptors is a man aged 18 to 30 who received the YFV17D yellow fever vaccine.

This clonotype was seen a handful of times. This chain links TRBV6-5 with TRBJ2-6; possible D gene TRBD1, 5 bases. With 2 bases removed from V and 4 bases from J, the gap between germline ends came to 12 bases. This CDR3 has 16 residues. Germline CDR1 is MNHEY and CDR2 is SVGAGI. The CDR3 nucleotides are TGTGCCAGCAGTTACCTAAGACAGAGAGGGGCCAACGTCCTGACTTTC. This encodes CASSYLRQRGANVLTF.

This clonotype turned up a few times. This chain links TRBV12-3 or TRBV12-4 with TRBJ1-1; D remains ambiguous. Trimming removed 10 bases at V and 3 bases at J, with 15 bases between. The CDR3 length is 13 residues. CDR3 protein: CATRVGRHTEAFF. The CDR3 region has the DNA TGTGCCACCCGGGTAGGAAGGCACACTGAAGCTTTCTTT.

The J gene is TRBJ2-7, the V gene TRBV7-2; D unclear. The CDR3 is 11 residues long. Trimming stripped 2 bases from V and 6 bases from J, with 5 bases between. CDR1 is SGHTA, CDR2 FQGNSA, per germline. CDR3 DNA: TGTGCCAGCAGCTTATATAGCGAGCAGTACTTC. It specifies CASSLYSEQYF.

This rearrangement joins TRBV7-2 to TRBJ1-2; D remains unclear. Germline lookup yields CDR1 SGHTA and CDR2 FQGNSA. The CDR3 spans 14 residues. Trimming took off 3 bases at V and 4 bases at J, with 12 bases between the two ends. The CDR3 here is CASSFEGRAYGYTF. The CDR3 DNA reads as TGTGCCAGCAGCTTCGAAGGGAGGGCCTATGGCTACACCTTC.

The chain uses TRBV7-2 and TRBJ1-1; the D is unclear. Trimming shortened V by 6 bases and J by 3 bases, and 11 bases separated the two germline ends. Germline-derived CDR1 and CDR2 are SGHTA and FQGNSA. The CDR3 runs to 13 residues. The CDR3 protein is CASRNGYDTEAFF. DNA for the CDR3: TGTGCCAGCAGGAATGGTTACGACACTGAAGCTTTCTTT.

This chain connects TRBV6-4 to TRBJ2-5; TRBD2 aligns across 12 bases. Germline CDR1 reads MRHNA; CDR2 reads SNTAGT. CDR3 length equals 15 residues. The V and J ends lost 6 bases and 4 bases, in that order; junction bases with no gene match: 6. CDR3 loop: CASSLAGGRGETQYF. The DNA of the CDR3 is TGTGCCAGCAGCCTAGCGGGGGGGAGAGGAGAGACCCAGTACTTC.

The V gene is TRBV5-4, the J gene TRBJ2-1, with TRBD1 identical over 7 bases. Germline lookup yields CDR1 SGHNT and CDR2 YYREEE (reference sequence). Unmatched junction bases numbered 15, after V lost 4 bases and J lost 14 bases. CDR3 length: 14 amino acids. The CDR3 sequence: CASSPRPDRDKEFF. The CDR3, as DNA: TGTGCCAGCAGCCCCAGGCCCGACAGGGACAAGGAGTTCTTC. The complete variable domain, with remaining parts taken from reference TRBV5-4 and TRBJ2-1, reads ETGVTQSPTHLIKTRGQQVTLRCSSQSGHNTVSWYQQALGQGPQFIFQYYREEENGRGNFPPRFSGLQFPNYSSELNVNALELDDSALYLCASSPRPDRDKEFFGPGTRLTVL.

This clonotype showed up just a few times. The chain uses TRBV7-2 and TRBJ2-2, with D tentatively TRBD2 (6 bases). From germline, CDR1 is SGHTA and CDR2 FQGNSA. V gave up 2 bases and J gave up 2 bases, with 12 bases separating them. The CDR3 length is 16 residues. CDR3 sequence (DNA): TGTGCCAGCAGCTTACGGAACGGGGGAAACACCGGGGAGCTGTTTTTT. Its translation is CASSLRNGGNTGELFF.

There are a few counts of this clonotype. The J gene is TRBJ1-6, the V gene TRBV30, with D possibly TRBD1 on 5 matching bases. This CDR3 is built from 13 residues. Germline loops: CDR1 GTSNPN, CDR2 SVGIG (reference sequence). Trimming removed 0 bases at V and 10 bases at J, with 10 bases between. CDR3 residues: CAWSVGTASPLHF. CDR3 nucleotide sequence: TGTGCCTGGAGTGTTGGGACCGCGTCACCCCTCCACTTT.

This clonotype showed up just a few times. The CDR3 DNA is TGTGCCAGCAGCGTGGGCCAGGTCACTGAAGCTTTCTTT. Its translation is CASSVGQVTEAFF. The V gene is TRBV7-9, the J gene TRBJ1-1, with D uncertain. This CDR3 has 13 residues. Trimming shortened V by 5 bases and J by 4 bases, and 11 bases separated the two germline ends. Germline values: CDR1 SEHNR, CDR2 FQNEAQ (reference sequence).

The chain uses TRBV6-1 and TRBJ1-2; D possibly corresponds to TRBD1 (5 bases). V lost 1 base, J lost 4 bases, and 10 bases lay in between. The CDR3 runs to 14 residues. Per germline, CDR1 MNHNS and CDR2 SASEGT. CDR3 DNA: TGTGCCAGCAGTGAAGAGACAGAGATCTATGGCTACACCTTC. This encodes CASSEETEIYGYTF.

Ten or more counts support this clonotype. The chain is built from TRBV4-2 and TRBJ2-3, with 10 bases matching TRBD2. The germline CDR1 and CDR2 sequences are LGHNA and YNFKEQ. After removal of 3 bases from V and 4 bases from J, the junction contained 13 bases not matched to a gene. The CDR3 consists of 18 residues. Here the CDR3 DNA reads TGTGCCAGCAGCCACTTCCGAAGCGGGGGGGCCGAGGCAGATACGCAGTATTTT. Protein sequence: CASSHFRSGGAEADTQYF.

V gene TRBV7-9 combines with J gene TRBJ1-1; no definite D call. V was pared by 1 base and J by 1 base, with 7 bases between. The CDR3 totals 14 residues. Germline V lookup: CDR1 SEHNR, CDR2 FQNEAQ (reference sequence). Here the CDR3 reads CASSLEAANTEAFF. CDR3 DNA: TGTGCCAGCAGCTTAGAGGCCGCGAACACTGAAGCTTTCTTT.

This clonotype was counted at least ten times. The chain employs TRBV7-2 and TRBJ2-2; TRBD1 might be the D (6 bases). Trimming shortened V by 2 bases and J by 7 bases, and 17 bases separated the two germline ends. The germline gives CDR1 SGHTA, CDR2 FQGNSA. CDR3 size: 16 residues. The CDR3 DNA follows: TGTGCCAGCAGCTTAATACAGGGATACGCGAGCGGGGAGCTGTTTTTT. Its translation: CASSLIQGYASGELFF.

This clonotype has more than one count but fewer than ten. The V call is TRBV2, the J call TRBJ1-1, with TRBD1 matching over 7 bases. Germline lookup yields CDR1 SNHLY and CDR2 FYNNEI. Trimming at V came to 7 bases and at J to 4 bases, leaving 12 bases not matched to a gene. The CDR3 loop spans 15 amino acids. CDR3 DNA: TGTGCCAGCAACGACCCGGACAGGTGGGGCACTGAAGCTTTCTTT. The encoded protein is CASNDPDRWGTEAFF.

This clonotype was picked up a small number of times. The J gene is TRBJ1-5, the V gene TRBV12-3 or TRBV12-4, with D possibly being TRBD1 (5 bases). With 6 bases removed from V and 9 bases from J, the gap between germline ends came to 12 bases. The CDR3 consists of 12 residues. In DNA, the CDR3 is TGTGCCAGCAGCCGGGGCGTTCGGCCCCAGCATTTT. It translates to CASSRGVRPQHF.

This clonotype was counted many times. The chain carries TRBV10-3 and TRBJ2-5; tentative D call: TRBD1 (6 bases). CDR3 length equals 14 residues. The germline CDR1 and CDR2 sequences are ENHRY and SYGVKD. V lost 8 bases to trimming and J lost 5 bases, with 18 bases between them. This chain's CDR3 is CAIAFGQSGETQYF. The CDR3 nucleotides read TGTGCCATCGCCTTTGGACAGAGTGGGGAGACCCAGTACTTC.